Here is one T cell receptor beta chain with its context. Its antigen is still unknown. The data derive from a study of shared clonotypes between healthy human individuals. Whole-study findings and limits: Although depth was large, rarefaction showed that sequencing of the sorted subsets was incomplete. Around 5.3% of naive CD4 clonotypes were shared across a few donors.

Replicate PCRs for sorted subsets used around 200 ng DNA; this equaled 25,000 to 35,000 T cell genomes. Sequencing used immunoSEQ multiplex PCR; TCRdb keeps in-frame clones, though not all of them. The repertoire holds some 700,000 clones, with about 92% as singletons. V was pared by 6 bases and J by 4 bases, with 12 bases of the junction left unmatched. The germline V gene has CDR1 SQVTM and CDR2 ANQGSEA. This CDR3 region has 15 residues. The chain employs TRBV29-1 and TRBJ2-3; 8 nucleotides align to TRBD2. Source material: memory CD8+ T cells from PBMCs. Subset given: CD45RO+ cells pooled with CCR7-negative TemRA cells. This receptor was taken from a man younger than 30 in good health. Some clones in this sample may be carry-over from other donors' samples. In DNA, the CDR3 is TGCAGCGTGGAGCCGGGACTAGGAAGGGCAGATACGCAGTATTTT. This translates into CSVEPGLGRADTQYF.